These T cell receptor beta chains were read from a single sample in a study of OX40 agonist ivuxolimab in advanced cancers. The assay was immunoSEQ multiplex PCR, and TCRdb's table has in-frame clones only and misses some. This table has 15,000 to 20,000 clones, around 80% appearing once. The specimen was CD4+ or CD8+ T cells sorted from blood, collected in a trial of the OX40 agonist ivuxolimab. These TCRs come from an adult with an advanced solid tumor such as melanoma, head and neck, liver or kidney cancer. CDR3s include the opening cysteine and the closing phenylalanine or tryptophan.

j_gene | v_gene | CDR3aa
TRBJ2-2 | TRBV6-5 | CASSYGGVYAGELFF
TRBJ2-7 | TRBV4-1 | CASKPGLADYEQYF
TRBJ2-2 | TRBV30 | CAWKPDRALTGELFF
TRBJ2-6 | TRBV11-2 | CASSQTGTGANVLTF
TRBJ2-7 | TRBV7-6 | CASSPEVAGFYEQYF
TRBJ2-1 | TRBV5-1 | CASSEVYWDEQFF
TRBJ1-1 | TRBV7-8 | CASSLGQGDAFF
TRBJ2-1 | TRBV7-8 | CASSLQLSGGENEQFF
TRBJ2-3 | TRBV15 | CATMLGGGRTDTQYF
TRBJ1-6 | TRBV28 | CASSLGPAHNSPLHF
TRBJ2-1 | TRBV15 | CATSGGAGYNEQFF
TRBJ2-1 | TRBV7-9 | CASSLSPGLAGGYNEQFF
TRBJ2-5 | TRBV9 | CASSKGTGEETQYF
TRBJ1-4 | TRBV7-6 | CASSFDRGERKLFF
TRBJ2-5 | TRBV4-2 | CASSHLAGGQETQYF
TRBJ1-1 | TRBV25-1 | CASRDTGMNTEAFF
TRBJ2-5 | TRBV15 | CATSRAGGETQYF
TRBJ1-2 | TRBV5-4 | CASRDRGSGYGYTF
TRBJ2-1 | TRBV5-1 | CASSRATGTHSYNEQFF
TRBJ1-5 | TRBV10-1 | CASSSSLNQPQHF
TRBJ1-4 | TRBV7-3 | CASSFLREDEKLFF
TRBJ2-1 | TRBV7-3 | CASSFGGANEQFF
TRBJ2-7 | TRBV11-3 | CASSLAPGTTYEQYF
TRBJ2-1 | TRBV11-2 | CASSFGGIYNEQFF
TRBJ2-7 | TRBV7-8 | CASSQDRFSYEQYF
TRBJ2-7 | TRBV11-3 | CASSLGTGVSYEQYF
TRBJ1-2 | TRBV2 | CASPGTVNYGYTF
TRBJ2-3 | TRBV15 | CATEADRGLTDTQYF
TRBJ2-3 | TRBV27 | CASSFWGSADTQYF
TRBJ2-1 | TRBV9 | CASSAGSGDEQFF
TRBJ1-2 | TRBV27 | CASSSDLDGYTF
TRBJ2-7 | TRBV5-5 | CASSPGAGPYEQYF
TRBJ1-2 | TRBV9 | CASSVTWGGSRDGYTF
TRBJ2-7 | TRBV4-1 | CASSQRATPFWEQYF
TRBJ2-7 | TRBV4-1 | CASSQQGGTGATYEQYF
TRBJ2-7 | TRBV9 | CASSVESGAPWEQYF
TRBJ2-7 | TRBV11-3 | CASSDPGLTPHEQYF
TRBJ2-3 | TRBV29-1 | CSDLIGTGGTDTQYF
TRBJ2-3 | TRBV27 | CASRRQGYTDTQYF
TRBJ1-5 | TRBV9 | CASSVDQGFQPQHF
TRBJ1-2 | TRBV7-2 | CASSYRTSGYTF
TRBJ2-3 | TRBV9 | CASSVEDSTDTQYF
TRBJ2-3 | TRBV19 | CASSMKASRTDTQYF
TRBJ2-1 | TRBV27 | CASAQAHNEQFF
TRBJ1-2 | TRBV9 | CASSVATENYGYTF
TRBJ2-7 | TRBV10-1 | CASMNSSYEQYF